This TCR beta chain was identified during a study of T cell responses to AZD1222 COVID-19 vaccine. Study outcomes and limitations: Variant regions that are unmutated are reportedly the target of nearly half of spike-specific TCRs. Spike-spanning, vaccine-associated CD4 TCRs were dominant at 160-218 and 743-854. Only a handful of AZD1222 recipients, more than five in all, had baseline seropositivity.

CDR3 length: 13 amino acids. The V end lost 5 bases, the J end lost 8 bases, and 15 bases lay between the germline ends. The germline gives CDR1 MDHEN, CDR2 SYDVKM. TCRdb keeps only in-frame clones here, not all; method: immunoSEQ multiplex PCR. The repertoire holds 200,000 to 250,000 clones, with approximately 94% as singletons. For this clone: Its antigen is not identified.

The clonotype was recovered from an adult in good health. Specimen: peripheral blood, collected on day 0 of MenACWY control vaccination. The rearrangement uses TRBV28 and TRBJ1-2; D is uncertain. CDR3 DNA sequence: TGTGCCAGCAGTGTGGATTTAAATTGGGGCTACACCTTC. Translating gives CASSVDLNWGYTF.